A single sample gave rise to the 32 T cell receptor beta chains below, sequenced in a study of Ad26.COV2.S vaccination and SARS-CoV-2 variants. Treatment defined: some 20 received Ad26.COV2.S at low or high dose, single or two shots; roughly 5 received placebo; per-sample allocation not given. Day 63 after the first vaccine or placebo injection was the time point for sampling. The data were produced by immunoSEQ multiplex PCR, yet TCRdb's version contains in-frame clones alone and is incomplete. The sample lists some 290,000 clones, around four fifths occurring once. This material consisted of peripheral blood, taken in a trial of Ad26.COV2.S vaccine versus placebo. The source of these receptors is a person aged 18 to 59 who received the Ad26.COV2.S COVID-19 vaccine or a placebo.

The rearrangement joins TRBV7-2 to TRBJ1-2, with 9 bases identical to TRBD1. The germline V gene has CDR1 SGHTA and CDR2 FQGNSA. The V segment lost 5 bases and the J segment 3 bases; nucleotides outside the gene matches: 7. This CDR3 spans 15 amino acids. As DNA, the CDR3 is TGTGCCAGCAGCCCCCTGGGACAGGGCTACTATGGCTACACCTTC. It encodes CASSPLGQGYYGYTF.

The DNA of the CDR3 is TGTGCCAGCAGTTATAAGACAGGGCCACCCCTCCACTTT. It is translated as CASSYKTGPPLHF. The J gene is TRBJ1-6, the V gene TRBV6-5, with 7 bases matching TRBD1. The CDR3 contains 13 residues. CDR1 and CDR2 (germline): MNHEY, SVGAGI. Trimming took 3 bases from V and 11 from J; bases not matched to a gene: 4.

This chain connects TRBV6-5 to TRBJ1-2; D not certain. V gave up 6 bases and J gave up 2 bases, with 10 bases separating them. This CDR3 is built from 13 residues. The germline CDR1 and CDR2 sequences are MNHEY and SVGAGI. The CDR3 is CASSEDSNYGYTF. CDR3 DNA: TGTGCCAGCAGCGAGGACTCCAACTATGGCTACACCTTC.

The chain uses TRBV5-6 and TRBJ2-5, with D possibly TRBD1 on 5 matching bases. V dropped 5 bases and J dropped 5 bases, with 22 bases sitting between them. Per germline, CDR1 SGHDT and CDR2 YYEEEE. The CDR3 spans 16 residues. This CDR3 reads CASSSGPFTGLETQYF. CDR3 in DNA: TGTGCCAGCAGTTCGGGCCCCTTTACAGGTCTGGAGACCCAGTACTTC.

This rearrangement joins TRBV19 to TRBJ1-6; 10 bases are shared with TRBD1. Trimming removed 5 bases from V and 7 bases from J; junction bases left unmatched: 8. The CDR3 has 16 residues. Looked up from germline, CDR1 is LNHDA and CDR2 is SQIVND (reference sequence). Written as DNA, the CDR3 is TGTGCCAGTAGTCTCCGGACAGGGGGTCGGAATTCACCCCTCCACTTT. Translating gives CASSLRTGGRNSPLHF.

CDR3 region: CASSSGTGNTEAFF. The CDR3 DNA follows: TGTGCCAGCAGCTCCGGAACAGGGAACACTGAAGCTTTCTTT. J is TRBJ1-1 and V is TRBV7-8, with a tentative D call TRBD1 (5 bases). The CDR3 loop spans 14 amino acids. The germline CDR1 and CDR2 sequences are SGHVS and FQNEAQ. Trimming pared 4 bases from V and 1 base from J, leaving 10 bases between.

This chain connects TRBV6-6 to TRBJ2-7, with a possible D match to TRBD2 (6 bases). V lost 2 bases, J lost 6 bases, and 11 bases lay in between. Germline CDR1 is MNHNY and CDR2 is SVGAGI (reference sequence). The length of the CDR3 is 13 residues. The CDR3 is CASSYQMGGEQYF. DNA for the CDR3: TGTGCCAGCAGTTACCAAATGGGGGGCGAGCAGTACTTC.

The chain employs TRBV11-3 and TRBJ2-3; D uncertain. The CDR3 loop spans 15 amino acids. The germline gives CDR1 SGHNT, CDR2 YENEEA. V lost 1 base and J lost 2, with 10 bases in between. CDR3 sequence (DNA): TGTGCCAGCAGCTTAGCAGCTGAGACCACAGATACGCAGTATTTT. It codes for CASSLAAETTDTQYF.

V and J are TRBV10-3 and TRBJ1-5, with 7 positions matching TRBD1. This CDR3 has 14 amino acids. CDR1 and CDR2 (germline): ENHRY, SYGVKD. V lost 3 bases and J lost 4; bases outside the gene matches: 3. The CDR3 reads CAISEGGQNQPQHF. Here the CDR3 DNA reads TGTGCCATCAGTGAAGGGGGACAGAATCAGCCCCAGCATTTT.

This chain joins TRBV6-5 and TRBJ1-1; D call uncertain. This CDR3 region has 13 residues. Germline V lookup: CDR1 MNHEY, CDR2 SVGAGI. The V end lost 4 bases, the J end lost 6 bases, and 12 bases lay between the germline ends. The CDR3 DNA is TGTGCCAGCAGTTCCCCGGCCTTGTCTGAAGCTTTCTTT. It yields the protein CASSSPALSEAFF.

The chain recombines TRBV9 with TRBJ2-7; perhaps TRBD2 as D (6 bases). Trimming shortened V by 0 bases and J by 3 bases, and 10 bases separated the two germline ends. Germline CDR1 is SGDLS and CDR2 is YYNGEE. This CDR3 region has 14 residues. CDR3 in DNA: TGTGCCAGCAGCGTAGGGTGGGGGGACTACGAGCAGTACTTC. Its protein product is CASSVGWGDYEQYF.

The DNA of the CDR3 is TGTGCCAGCAGCTTAGTGTGGACAACAACCTACGAGCAGTACTTC. Amino acids: CASSLVWTTTYEQYF. The gene calls are TRBV7-2 and TRBJ2-7, with a possible D match to TRBD1 (5 bases). Germline V gene data show CDR1 as SGHTA and CDR2 as FQGNSA. The CDR3 is 15 residues long. V lost 1 base and J 2 bases, leaving 12 bases between the germline ends.

V usage is TRBV30 and J usage is TRBJ1-1, with TRBD1 identical over 8 bases. V lost 3 bases and J lost 5; bases outside the gene matches: 11. This CDR3 is built from 15 residues. Germline V gene sequence: CDR1 GTSNPN, CDR2 SVGIG (reference sequence). The CDR3 is CAWSYPDRAVTEAFF. Written as DNA, the CDR3 is TGTGCCTGGAGCTACCCGGACAGGGCAGTAACTGAAGCTTTCTTT.

This chain joins TRBV28 and TRBJ1-5; 9 nucleotides match TRBD1. The V segment lost 6 bases and the J segment 5 bases; nucleotides outside the gene matches: 11. CDR3 length: 16 amino acids. Germline lookup yields CDR1 MDHEN and CDR2 SYDVKM. CDR3 sequence (DNA): TGTGCCAGCAGACTTGGAAACAGGGGGCTGGATCAGCCCCAGCATTTT. Translated, it gives CASRLGNRGLDQPQHF.

In this sample, this clone turned up a few times. This chain joins TRBV25-1 and TRBJ1-2; D call uncertain. With 2 bases removed from V and 0 bases from J, the gap between germline ends came to 19 bases. This CDR3 spans 18 amino acids. Germline assignment: CDR1 MGHDK and CDR2 SYGVNS. The CDR3, as DNA: TGTGCCAGCAGTGAAGGGGTGGAAAGGGTGGCCCCTAACTATGGCTACACCTTC. Its protein product is CASSEGVERVAPNYGYTF.

The chain joins TRBV9 to TRBJ2-5; 11 bases are shared with TRBD2. V was clipped by 4 bases and J by 3 bases; unmatched bases: 5. The CDR3 is 15 amino acids. The germline V gene encodes CDR1 SGDLS and CDR2 YYNGEE. CDR3 bases: TGTGCCAGCAGCCTAATGGGACTAGCGGAAGAGACCCAGTACTTC. Translated: CASSLMGLAEETQYF.

This rearrangement joins TRBV28 to TRBJ2-5; TRBD2 aligns across 9 bases. The CDR3 has 16 residues. Germline CDR1 is MDHEN and CDR2 is SYDVKM. The V gene end was trimmed by 3 bases and the J gene end by 4 bases; junction bases not matched to a gene: 9. The CDR3 nucleotides are TGTGCCAGCAGTTTCAATGGCGGGGGGGCCACAGAGACCCAGTACTTC. Translating it yields CASSFNGGGATETQYF.

The chain uses TRBV25-1 and TRBJ1-5; no reliable D call. The CDR3 runs 15 residues. Germline lookup yields CDR1 MGHDK and CDR2 SYGVNS. Trimming removed 3 bases from V and 4 bases from J, with 13 bases in between. CDR3 loop: CASSEGQSENQPQHF. The CDR3 DNA is TGTGCCAGCAGTGAGGGTCAGAGTGAAAATCAGCCCCAGCATTTT. The variable domain in full, with the rest retrieved from reference TRBV25-1 and TRBJ1-5, is EADIYQTPRYLVIGTGKKITLECSQTMGHDKMYWYQQDPGMELHLIHYSYGVNSTEKGDLSSESTVSRIRTEHFPLTLESARPSHTSQYLCASSEGQSENQPQHFGDGTRLSIL.

This rearrangement joins TRBV19 to TRBJ1-2; 7 nucleotides align to TRBD1. Germline lookup yields CDR1 LNHDA and CDR2 SQIVND (reference sequence). V was pared by 6 bases and J by 4 bases, with 5 bases of the junction left unmatched. The CDR3 runs to 13 residues. The DNA for the CDR3 is TGTGCCAGTAGGAAGGGACAGCCCTATGGCTACACCTTC. It codes for CASRKGQPYGYTF.

V is TRBV5-1 and J is TRBJ1-1; the D gene is possibly TRBD1 (6 bases). The V and J ends lost 5 bases and 5 bases respectively, with 16 bases between them. The germline gives CDR1 SGHRS, CDR2 YFSETQ. The length of the CDR3 is 14 residues. CDR3 in DNA: TGCGCCAGCAGTAGACAGGAGGGTAGGACTGAAGCTTTCTTT. Its translation: CASSRQEGRTEAFF.

The chain is built from TRBV28 and TRBJ1-5, with 8 bases that match TRBD1. Germline trimming cut 5 bases from V and 7 bases from J; bases unmatched to any gene: 7. The germline V gene has CDR1 MDHEN and CDR2 SYDVKM. The CDR3 is 14 residues long. CDR3 nucleotides: TGTGCCAGCAGTCTACAGGGGGAGGCCCAGCCCCAGCATTTT. This codes for CASSLQGEAQPQHF.

This chain joins TRBV7-8 and TRBJ1-1, with unresolved D. V was pared by 3 bases and J by 2 bases, with 7 bases between. CDR3 size: 13 residues. Germline assignment: CDR1 SGHVS and CDR2 FQNEAQ. CDR3 sequence: CASSFGRNTEAFF. In nucleotides, the CDR3 is TGTGCCAGCAGCTTCGGCAGAAACACTGAAGCTTTCTTT.

The chain has TRBV3-1 (or the pseudogene TRBV3-2) and TRBJ1-1; no firm D call. V was shortened by 4 bases and J by 0 bases, with 9 bases between the two germline ends. Germline-derived CDR1 and CDR2 are LGHDT and YNNKEL (reference sequence). This CDR3 comprises 14 residues. CDR3 DNA sequence: TGTGCCAGCAGCCTCAGCAGACTGAACACTGAAGCTTTCTTT. It encodes CASSLSRLNTEAFF.

This clone was observed once. The gene calls are TRBV24-1 and TRBJ1-5; no reliable D call. CDR3 size: 13 residues. Trimming took off 7 bases at V and 7 bases at J, with 13 bases between the two ends. The germline V gene has CDR1 KGHDR and CDR2 SFDVKD. For the CDR3, the DNA is TGTGCCACCAGCTTAGGGTGGGAGCAGCCCCAGCATTTT. Its protein is CATSLGWEQPQHF.

This clone was seen a single time. This chain joins TRBV5-1 and TRBJ1-1; D call uncertain. V was clipped by 0 bases and J by 3 bases, with 18 bases between them. The germline V gene has CDR1 SGHRS and CDR2 YFSETQ. This CDR3 contains 17 residues. The CDR3 region has the DNA TGCGCCAGCAGCTTGGCCGGGTTTTTGTATGGGGACACTGAAGCTTTCTTT. This translates into CASSLAGFLYGDTEAFF.

The chain has TRBV20-1 and TRBJ1-1; D is undetermined. The CDR3 loop spans 13 amino acids. CDR1 and CDR2 (germline): DFQATT, SNEGSKA (reference sequence). The V and J ends lost 3 bases and 0 bases respectively, with 8 bases between them. The CDR3 DNA reads TGCAGTGCTAGTTATCTTGTGAACACTGAAGCTTTCTTT. Translation: CSASYLVNTEAFF.

The sample holds one count of this clone. The rearrangement links TRBV5-1 to TRBJ1-2; tentative D call: TRBD1 (6 bases). The V gene lost 4 bases and the J gene lost 4 bases, with 11 bases spanning the gap. CDR3 length equals 13 residues. Germline assignment: CDR1 SGHRS and CDR2 YFSETQ. For the CDR3, the DNA is TGCGCCAGCAGCCGCTCACAGGGCTATGGCTACACCTTC. It specifies CASSRSQGYGYTF.

The CDR3 nucleotides read TGTGCCAGCAGCGTAGACGGTAATAGCAATCAGCCCCAGCATTTT. Protein sequence: CASSVDGNSNQPQHF. This chain connects TRBV9 to TRBJ1-5; D call uncertain. Germline CDR1 and CDR2: SGDLS and YYNGEE. The CDR3 covers 15 residues. Trimming took 0 bases from V and 0 from J, leaving 7 bases between them.

V is TRBV28 and J is TRBJ1-4; 11 bases align to TRBD1. This CDR3 has 18 residues. Trimming took 5 bases from V and 4 from J; bases not matched to a gene: 12. CDR1 is MDHEN, CDR2 SYDVKM, per germline. The CDR3 region is CASSPRIGQGAGNEKLFF. CDR3 nucleotides: TGTGCCAGCAGTCCGCGAATTGGACAGGGGGCTGGTAATGAAAAACTGTTTTTT.

The chain is built from TRBV19 and TRBJ2-3, with a weak D call TRBD1 (5 bases). Germline lookup yields CDR1 LNHDA and CDR2 SQIVND (reference sequence). The CDR3 totals 13 residues. Trimming took off 11 bases at V and 0 bases at J, with 12 bases between the two ends. The chain's CDR3 is CAVGAGSTDTQYF. DNA for the CDR3: TGTGCCGTAGGGGCAGGGAGCACAGATACGCAGTATTTT.

This chain uses TRBV24-1 with TRBJ2-1, with 10 bases matching TRBD2. Germline V gene data show CDR1 as KGHDR and CDR2 as SFDVKD. V lost 3 bases and J lost 9; bases outside the gene matches: 7. The CDR3 loop spans 15 amino acids. The CDR3: CATSDLQRGGTEQFF. The CDR3 DNA is TGTGCCACCAGTGATCTCCAGCGGGGGGGTACTGAGCAGTTCTTC.

The V and J genes are TRBV6-1 and TRBJ1-3, with unresolved D. Germline assignment: CDR1 MNHNS and CDR2 SASEGT. V was clipped by 1 base and J by 0 bases, with 7 bases between them. CDR3 length: 15 residues. DNA of the CDR3: TGTGCCAGCAGTGAAGGGCCAGGCTCTGGAAACACCATATATTTT. It specifies CASSEGPGSGNTIYF.